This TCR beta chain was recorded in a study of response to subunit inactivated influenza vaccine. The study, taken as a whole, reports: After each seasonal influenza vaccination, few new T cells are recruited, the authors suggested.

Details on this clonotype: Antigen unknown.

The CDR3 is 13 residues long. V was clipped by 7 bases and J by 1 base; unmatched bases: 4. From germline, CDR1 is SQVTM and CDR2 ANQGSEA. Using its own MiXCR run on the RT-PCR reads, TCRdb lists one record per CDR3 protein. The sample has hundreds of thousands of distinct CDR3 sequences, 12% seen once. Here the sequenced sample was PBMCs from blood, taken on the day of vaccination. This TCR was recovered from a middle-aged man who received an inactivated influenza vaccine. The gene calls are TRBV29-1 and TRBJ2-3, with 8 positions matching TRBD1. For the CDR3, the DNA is TGCAGCGGGGCAGGGGGCCGCACAGATACGCAGTATTTT. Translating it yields CSGAGGRTDTQYF.